Detailed here is one T cell receptor (beta chain). Within the sample, other DNA sequences also encode this same CDR3. Data came from immunoSEQ multiplex PCR; TCRdb stores just in-frame clones and leaves some out. Among about 300,000 clones, 85% were seen once, and the ten largest hold roughly 2.7%. The data were obtained in a study of blood T cell repertoires in COVID-19. As for the study in general: The United States, Italy and Spain supplied acute and convalescent COVID-19 samples. PBMCs, B-cell-depleted T cells, or T cells were the source of the cDNA or gDNA that made up the material.

The age range of participants was about 18 to 100 years, with residence in under 30 US areas. This CDR3 is built from 13 residues. Deletions cut 5 bases from V and 7 bases from J, with 12 bases between. The germline V gene encodes CDR1 MNHEY and CDR2 SMNVEV (reference sequence). The sample comprised PBMCs or T cells enriched from blood (not recorded which). This TCR was recovered from a woman aged 50 to 65 who had recovered from COVID-19. The chain couples TRBV27 to TRBJ2-1; a possible D gene is TRBD2 (5 bases). CDR3 protein: CASSPTTGNEQFF. The CDR3 DNA is TGTGCCAGCAGTCCCACCACGGGGAATGAGCAGTTCTTC.